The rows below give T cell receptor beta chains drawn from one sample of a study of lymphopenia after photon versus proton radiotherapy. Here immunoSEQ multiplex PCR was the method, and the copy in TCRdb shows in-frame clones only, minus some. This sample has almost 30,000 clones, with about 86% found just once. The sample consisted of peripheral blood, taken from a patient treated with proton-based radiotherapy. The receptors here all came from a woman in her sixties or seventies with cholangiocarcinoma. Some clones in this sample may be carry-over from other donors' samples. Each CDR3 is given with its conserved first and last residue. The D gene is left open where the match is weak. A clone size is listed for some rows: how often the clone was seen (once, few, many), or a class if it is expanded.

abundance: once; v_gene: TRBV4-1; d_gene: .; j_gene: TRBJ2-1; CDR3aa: CASSQASGPTVNEQFF; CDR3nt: TGCGCCAGCAGCCAAGCGTCGGGGCCGACTGTTAATGAGCAGTTCTTC
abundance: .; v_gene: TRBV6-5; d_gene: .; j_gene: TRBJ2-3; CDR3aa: CATRTDSTDTQYF; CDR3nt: TGTGCCACCAGGACAGACAGCACAGATACGCAGTATTTT
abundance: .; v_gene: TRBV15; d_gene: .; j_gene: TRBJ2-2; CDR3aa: CATSRAGELFF; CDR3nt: TGTGCCACCAGCAGAGCCGGGGAGCTGTTTTTT
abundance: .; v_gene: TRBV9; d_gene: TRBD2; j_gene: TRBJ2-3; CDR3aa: CASAISGKADTQYF; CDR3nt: TGTGCCAGCGCTATTAGCGGGAAAGCAGATACGCAGTATTTT
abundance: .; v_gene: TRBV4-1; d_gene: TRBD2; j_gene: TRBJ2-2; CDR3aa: CASSQRDGLAMNTGELFF; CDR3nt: TGCGCCAGCAGCCAGAGAGACGGACTAGCGATGAACACCGGGGAGCTGTTTTTT
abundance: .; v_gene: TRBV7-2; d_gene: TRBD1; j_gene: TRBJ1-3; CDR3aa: CASSLRDRGSGNTIYF; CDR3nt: TGTGCCAGCAGCCTTCGGGACAGGGGATCGGGAAACACCATATATTTT
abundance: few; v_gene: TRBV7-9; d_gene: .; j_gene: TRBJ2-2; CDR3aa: CASRLTSNTGELFF; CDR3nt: TGTGCCAGCAGGTTGACTTCTAACACCGGGGAGCTGTTTTTT
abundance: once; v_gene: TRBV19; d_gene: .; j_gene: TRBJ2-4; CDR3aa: CASSIDGTGARIQYF; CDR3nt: TGTGCCAGTAGTATAGACGGGACCGGGGCACGGATTCAGTACTTC
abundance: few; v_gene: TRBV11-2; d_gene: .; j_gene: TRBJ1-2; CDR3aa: CASSLELRGTGYTF; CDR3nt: TGTGCCAGCAGCTTAGAGCTCCGGGGGACGGGCTACACCTTC
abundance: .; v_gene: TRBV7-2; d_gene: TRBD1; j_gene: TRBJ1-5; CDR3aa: CASSLVGTGYTQPQHF; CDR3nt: TGTGCCAGCAGCTTAGTTGGGACAGGGTATACTCAGCCCCAGCATTTT
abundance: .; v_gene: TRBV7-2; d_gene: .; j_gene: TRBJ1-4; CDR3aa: CASNLGQATNEKLFF; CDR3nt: TGTGCCAGCAACCTAGGGCAAGCAACTAATGAAAAACTGTTTTTT
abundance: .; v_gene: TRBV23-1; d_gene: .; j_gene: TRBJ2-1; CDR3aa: CASSQFPGTGDNEQFF; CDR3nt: TGCGCCAGCAGTCAGTTCCCCGGGACTGGAGACAATGAGCAGTTCTTC
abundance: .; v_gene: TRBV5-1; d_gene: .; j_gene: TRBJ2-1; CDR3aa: CASRSSNEQFF; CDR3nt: TGCGCCAGCAGATCCAGTAATGAGCAGTTCTTC
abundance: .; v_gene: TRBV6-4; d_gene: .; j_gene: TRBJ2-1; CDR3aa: CASSDGRSSYNEQFF; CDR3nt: TGTGCCAGCAGTGACGGGAGAAGCTCCTACAATGAGCAGTTCTTC
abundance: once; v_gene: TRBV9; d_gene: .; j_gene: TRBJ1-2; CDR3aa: CASSVFGGANYGYTF; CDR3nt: TGTGCCAGCAGCGTATTTGGCGGGGCTAACTATGGCTACACCTTC
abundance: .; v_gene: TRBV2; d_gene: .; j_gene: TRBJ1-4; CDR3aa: CASSLQEFGQGKLFF; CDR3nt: TGTGCCAGCAGTCTCCAGGAATTCGGTCAAGGAAAACTGTTTTTT
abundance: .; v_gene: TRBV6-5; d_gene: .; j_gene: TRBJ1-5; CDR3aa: CASRGTGSSNQPQHF; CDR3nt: TGTGCCAGCAGGGGTACAGGTAGTAGCAATCAGCCCCAGCATTTT
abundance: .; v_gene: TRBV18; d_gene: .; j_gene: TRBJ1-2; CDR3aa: CASSEFAGSSYGYTF; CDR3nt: TGTGCCAGCTCAGAGTTCGCGGGTTCCTCCTATGGCTACACCTTC
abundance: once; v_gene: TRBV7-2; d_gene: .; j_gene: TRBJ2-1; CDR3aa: CASSLSKAYNEQFF; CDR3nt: TGTGCCAGCAGCTTGTCGAAGGCGTACAATGAGCAGTTCTTC
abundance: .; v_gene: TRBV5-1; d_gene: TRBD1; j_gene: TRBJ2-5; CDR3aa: CASRVTGTGMGETQYF; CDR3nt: TGCGCCAGCAGAGTTACCGGGACAGGGATGGGGGAGACCCAGTACTTC